The rows below give T cell receptor beta chains drawn from one sample of a study of blood T cell repertoires in COVID-19. The protocol was immunoSEQ multiplex PCR, while the TCRdb copy is restricted to in-frame clones and leaves out a portion. The top ten hold around 5% of the sample, which has about 140,000 clones, about 80% seen once. The sample taken for sequencing was peripheral blood. The receptors stem from a human donor in a cohort sampled during active COVID-19. CDR3s include the opening cysteine and the closing phenylalanine or tryptophan. Each record gives: D gene, clone size, V gene, J gene, CDR3 protein, CDR3 DNA. D genes are given only for firm matches. For some rows the clone size is stated as once, few or many, or as a class when expanded; others skip it.

.	.	TRBV21-1	TRBJ2-5	CASSPLDGGPRETQYF	TGTGCCAGCAGCCCCCTCGACGGAGGGCCCCGAGAGACCCAGTACTTC
.	once	TRBV28	TRBJ2-7	CASSPMSTREQYF	TGTGCCAGCAGTCCAATGTCCACTAGGGAGCAGTACTTC
.	.	TRBV28	TRBJ2-7	CASSPVRVTNYEQYF	TGTGCCAGCAGCCCCGTCCGGGTCACCAACTACGAGCAGTACTTC
TRBD1	.	TRBV5-8	TRBJ2-7	CASSETGTEQYF	TGTGCCAGCAGCGAGACAGGGACCGAGCAGTACTTC
TRBD1	.	TRBV5-1	TRBJ1-1	CASSLDRGRGNTEAFF	TGCGCCAGCAGCTTGGACAGGGGAAGAGGGAACACTGAAGCTTTCTTT
TRBD1	.	TRBV12-3/TRBV12-4	TRBJ1-4	CASSPYRGEKLFF	TGTGCCAGCAGTCCCTACAGGGGTGAAAAACTGTTTTTT
TRBD2	once	TRBV11-2	TRBJ2-2	CASQLAAGGGTGELFF	TGTGCCAGCCAGTTGGCCGCGGGGGGAGGGACCGGGGAGCTGTTTTTT
.	.	TRBV5-1	TRBJ2-7	CASSPSGVYEQYF	TGCGCCAGCAGCCCATCAGGGGTCTACGAGCAGTACTTC
.	.	TRBV10-2	TRBJ1-1	CASSETQGPNTEAFF	TGCGCCAGCAGCGAAACTCAGGGGCCGAACACTGAAGCTTTCTTT
.	few	TRBV6-5	TRBJ2-5	CASRGDTSPGQYF	TGTGCCAGCAGGGGGGACACCTCCCCCGGCCAGTACTTC
.	.	TRBV29-1	TRBJ1-2	CSVGTAPNYGYTF	TGCAGCGTTGGTACAGCCCCTAACTATGGCTACACCTTC
TRBD1	.	TRBV5-1	TRBJ2-1	CASSPDRASYNEQFF	TGCGCCAGCAGCCCGGACAGGGCGTCCTACAATGAGCAGTTCTTC
.	.	TRBV2	TRBJ1-2	CASKGGSTFYGYTF	TGTGCCAGCAAAGGAGGTAGCACCTTCTATGGCTACACCTTC
TRBD1	few	TRBV5-1	TRBJ2-3	CASSLGQGGTDTQYF	TGCGCCAGCAGCTTGGGACAGGGGGGCACAGATACGCAGTATTTT
.	.	TRBV29-1	TRBJ1-2	CSVEEYAGNYGYTF	TGCAGCGTTGAGGAGTACGCGGGTAACTATGGCTACACCTTC
.	.	TRBV28	TRBJ1-1	CASRARVQGEAFF	TGTGCCAGCAGGGCCCGGGTTCAAGGCGAAGCTTTCTTT
TRBD2	once	TRBV30	TRBJ2-5	CAWSEPRDYETQYF	TGTGCCTGGAGTGAGCCCCGGGACTACGAGACCCAGTACTTC
TRBD1	many	TRBV25-1	TRBJ2-7	CASTPPPGQGHYEQYF	TGTGCCAGCACTCCACCCCCGGGACAGGGGCACTACGAGCAGTACTTC
.	once	TRBV10-3	TRBJ1-4	CAISQGFGEKLFF	TGTGCCATCAGTCAGGGGTTTGGAGAAAAACTGTTTTTT
TRBD2	.	TRBV11-3	TRBJ2-3	CASSSGLAGGLSTDTQYF	TGTGCCAGCAGCTCGGGACTAGCGGGAGGACTTAGCACAGATACGCAGTATTTT
.	.	TRBV11-2	TRBJ2-1	CASVKTTTYNEQFF	TGTGCCAGCGTGAAGACTACCACCTACAATGAGCAGTTCTTC
.	.	TRBV12-3/TRBV12-4	TRBJ1-2	CASSQTPEGGYTF	TGTGCCAGCAGTCAGACACCTGAGGGTGGCTACACCTTC
.	.	TRBV15	TRBJ1-3	CATSRAGFGKGNTIYF	TGTGCCACCAGCAGAGCAGGGTTTGGAAAAGGAAACACCATATATTTT
.	.	TRBV29-1	TRBJ2-7	CSVVSRGYEQYF	TGCAGCGTTGTATCCAGGGGCTACGAGCAGTACTTC
.	.	TRBV7-6	TRBJ2-3	CASSPYKGGKDTQYF	TGTGCCAGCAGCCCATACAAGGGGGGGAAAGATACGCAGTATTTT
.	.	TRBV3-1/TRBV3-2	TRBJ1-4	CASSRERNEKLFF	TGTGCCAGCAGCCGAGAGAGAAATGAAAAACTGTTTTTT